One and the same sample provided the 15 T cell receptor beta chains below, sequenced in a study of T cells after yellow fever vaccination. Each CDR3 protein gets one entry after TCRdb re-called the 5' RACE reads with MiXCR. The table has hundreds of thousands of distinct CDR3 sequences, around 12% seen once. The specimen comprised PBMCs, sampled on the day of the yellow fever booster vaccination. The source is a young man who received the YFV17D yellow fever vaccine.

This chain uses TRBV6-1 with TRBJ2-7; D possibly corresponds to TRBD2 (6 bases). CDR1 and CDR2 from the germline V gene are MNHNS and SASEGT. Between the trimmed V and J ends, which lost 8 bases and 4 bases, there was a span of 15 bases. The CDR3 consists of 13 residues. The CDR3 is CASRPGRGYEQYF. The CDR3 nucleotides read TGTGCCAGCCGACCGGGACGGGGGTACGAGCAGTACTTC.

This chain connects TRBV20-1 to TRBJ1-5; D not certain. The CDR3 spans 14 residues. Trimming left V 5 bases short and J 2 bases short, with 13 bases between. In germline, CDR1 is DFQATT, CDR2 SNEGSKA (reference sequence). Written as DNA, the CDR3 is TGCAGTGCTGGACCTGGGTATGGCAATCAGCCCCAGCATTTT. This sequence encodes CSAGPGYGNQPQHF.

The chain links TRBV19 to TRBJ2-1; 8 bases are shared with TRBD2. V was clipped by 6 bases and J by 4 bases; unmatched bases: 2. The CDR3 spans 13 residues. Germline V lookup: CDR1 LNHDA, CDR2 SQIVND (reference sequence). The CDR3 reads CASRAGVYNEQFF. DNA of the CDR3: TGTGCCAGTAGAGCGGGAGTGTACAATGAGCAGTTCTTC.

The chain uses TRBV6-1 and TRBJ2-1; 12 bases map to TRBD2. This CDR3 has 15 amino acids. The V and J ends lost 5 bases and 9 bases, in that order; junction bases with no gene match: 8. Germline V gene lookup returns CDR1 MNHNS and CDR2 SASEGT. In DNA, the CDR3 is TGTGCCAGCAGTCCCACGACTAGCGGGAGTACTGAGCAGTTCTTC. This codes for CASSPTTSGSTEQFF.

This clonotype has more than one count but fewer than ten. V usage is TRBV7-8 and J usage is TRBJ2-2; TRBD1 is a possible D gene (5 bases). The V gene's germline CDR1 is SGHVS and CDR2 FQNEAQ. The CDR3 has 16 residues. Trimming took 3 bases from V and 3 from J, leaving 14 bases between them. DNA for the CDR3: TGTGCCAGCAGCTTCTGGGGCCGACTTGACACCGGGGAGCTGTTTTTT. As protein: CASSFWGRLDTGELFF. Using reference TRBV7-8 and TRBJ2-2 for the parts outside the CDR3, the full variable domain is GAGVSQSPRYKVAKRGQDVALRCDPISGHVSLFWYQQALGQGPEFLTYFQNEAQLDKSGLPSDRFFAERPEGSVSTLKIQRTQQEDSAVYLCASSFWGRLDTGELFFGEGSRLTVL.

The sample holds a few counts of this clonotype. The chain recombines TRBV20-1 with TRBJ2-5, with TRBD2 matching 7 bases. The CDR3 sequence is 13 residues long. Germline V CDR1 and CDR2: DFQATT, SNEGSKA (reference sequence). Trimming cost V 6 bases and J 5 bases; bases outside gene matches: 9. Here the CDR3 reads CSAHREVGETQYF. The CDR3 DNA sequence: TGCAGTGCCCACCGGGAGGTTGGCGAGACCCAGTACTTC.

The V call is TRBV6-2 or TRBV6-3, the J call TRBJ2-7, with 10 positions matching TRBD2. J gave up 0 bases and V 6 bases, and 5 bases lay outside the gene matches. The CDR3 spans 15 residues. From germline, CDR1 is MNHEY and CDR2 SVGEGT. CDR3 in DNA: TGTGCCAGCAGGAAACTAGCGGGGACCTCCTACGAGCAGTACTTC. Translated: CASRKLAGTSYEQYF.

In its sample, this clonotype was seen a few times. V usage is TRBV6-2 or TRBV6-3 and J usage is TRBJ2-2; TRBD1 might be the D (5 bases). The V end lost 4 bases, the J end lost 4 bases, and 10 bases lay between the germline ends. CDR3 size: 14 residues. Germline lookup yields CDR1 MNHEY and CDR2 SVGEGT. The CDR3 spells CASSWGSSTGELFF. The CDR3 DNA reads TGTGCCAGCAGTTGGGGCAGCTCCACCGGGGAGCTGTTTTTT.

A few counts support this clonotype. For the CDR3, the DNA is TGTGCCAGCAGCTTCGCGGGAGGGCTCATGCAGTTCTTC. It yields the protein CASSFAGGLMQFF. The chain is built from TRBV7-2 and TRBJ2-1; 9 bases line up with TRBD2. The CDR3 extends over 13 amino acids. With V trimmed by 3 bases and J by 12 bases, 6 bases remained unmatched. Germline V lookup: CDR1 SGHTA, CDR2 FQGNSA.

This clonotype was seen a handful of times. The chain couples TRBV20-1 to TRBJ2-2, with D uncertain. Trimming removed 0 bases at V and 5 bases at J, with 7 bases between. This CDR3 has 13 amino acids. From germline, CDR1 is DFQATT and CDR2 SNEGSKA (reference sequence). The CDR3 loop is CSARDLLTGELFF. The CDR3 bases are TGCAGTGCTAGAGATCTCCTTACCGGGGAGCTGTTTTTT.

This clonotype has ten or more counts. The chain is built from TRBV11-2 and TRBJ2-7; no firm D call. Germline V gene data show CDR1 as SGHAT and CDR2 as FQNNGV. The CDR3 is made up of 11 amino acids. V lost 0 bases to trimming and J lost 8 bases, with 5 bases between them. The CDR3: CASSLDRQQYF. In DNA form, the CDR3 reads TGTGCCAGCAGCTTAGATAGGCAGCAGTACTTC.

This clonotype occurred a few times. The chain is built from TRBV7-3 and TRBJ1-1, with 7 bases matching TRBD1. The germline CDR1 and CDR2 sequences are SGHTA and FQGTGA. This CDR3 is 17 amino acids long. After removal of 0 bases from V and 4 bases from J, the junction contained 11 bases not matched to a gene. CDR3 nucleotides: TGTGCCAGCAGCTTAACCCCACCCCACCAGGGGGGCACTGAAGCTTTCTTT. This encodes CASSLTPPHQGGTEAFF.

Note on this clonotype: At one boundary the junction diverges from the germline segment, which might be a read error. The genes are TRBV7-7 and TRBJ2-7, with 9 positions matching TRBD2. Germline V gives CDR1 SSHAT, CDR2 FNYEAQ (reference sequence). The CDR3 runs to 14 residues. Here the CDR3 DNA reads TGTGCTAGCAGCTCCCAGGGGCTAGCGGGGGAGCAGTACTTC. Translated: CASSSQGLAGEQYF.

CDR3 region: CSVEKGRNIAYEQYF. DNA of the CDR3: TGCAGCGTTGAAAAAGGCAGGAACATAGCCTACGAGCAGTACTTC. This sequence joins TRBV29-1 and TRBJ2-7; D unclear. The CDR3 consists of 15 residues. Germline CDR1 and CDR2: SQVTM and ANQGSEA. V was pared by 2 bases and J by 2 bases, with 16 bases between.

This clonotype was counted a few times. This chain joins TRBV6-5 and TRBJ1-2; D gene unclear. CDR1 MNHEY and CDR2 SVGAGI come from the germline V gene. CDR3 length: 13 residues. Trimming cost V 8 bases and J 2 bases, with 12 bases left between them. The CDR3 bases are TGTGCCAGCGGGCCCGCGCGGAACTATGGCTACACCTTC. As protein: CASGPARNYGYTF.